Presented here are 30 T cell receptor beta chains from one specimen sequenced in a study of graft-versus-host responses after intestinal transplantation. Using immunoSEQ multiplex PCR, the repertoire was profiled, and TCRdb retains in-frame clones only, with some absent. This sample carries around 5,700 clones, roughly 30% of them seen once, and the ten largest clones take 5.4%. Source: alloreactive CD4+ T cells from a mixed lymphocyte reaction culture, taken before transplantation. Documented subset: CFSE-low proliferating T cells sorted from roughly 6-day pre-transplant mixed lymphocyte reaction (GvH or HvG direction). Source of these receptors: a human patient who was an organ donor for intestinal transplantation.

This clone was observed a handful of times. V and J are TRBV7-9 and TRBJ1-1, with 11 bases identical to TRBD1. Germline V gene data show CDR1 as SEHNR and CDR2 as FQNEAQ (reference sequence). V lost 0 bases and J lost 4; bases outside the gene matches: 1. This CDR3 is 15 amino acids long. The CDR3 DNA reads TGTGCCAGCAGCTTAGCCGGGACAGGGGGCACTGAAGCTTTCTTT. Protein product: CASSLAGTGGTEAFF.

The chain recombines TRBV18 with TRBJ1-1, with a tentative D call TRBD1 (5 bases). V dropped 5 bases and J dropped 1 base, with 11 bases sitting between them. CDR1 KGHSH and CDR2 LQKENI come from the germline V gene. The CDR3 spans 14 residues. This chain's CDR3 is CASSLGLRNTEAFF. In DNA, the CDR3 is TGTGCCAGCTCATTGGGACTCCGGAACACTGAAGCTTTCTTT.

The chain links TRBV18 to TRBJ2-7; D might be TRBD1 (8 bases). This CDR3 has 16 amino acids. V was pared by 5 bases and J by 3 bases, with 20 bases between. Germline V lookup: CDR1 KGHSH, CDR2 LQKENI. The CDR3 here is CASSSLKTGEGYEQYF. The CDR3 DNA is TGTGCCAGCTCATCCCTCAAGACAGGGGAGGGCTACGAGCAGTACTTC.

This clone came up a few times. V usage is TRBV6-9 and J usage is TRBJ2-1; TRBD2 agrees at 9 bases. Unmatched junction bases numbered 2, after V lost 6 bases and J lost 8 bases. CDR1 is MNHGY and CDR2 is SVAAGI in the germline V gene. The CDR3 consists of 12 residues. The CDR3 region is CASRLAGDEQFF. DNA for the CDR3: TGTGCCAGCAGATTAGCGGGGGATGAGCAGTTCTTC.

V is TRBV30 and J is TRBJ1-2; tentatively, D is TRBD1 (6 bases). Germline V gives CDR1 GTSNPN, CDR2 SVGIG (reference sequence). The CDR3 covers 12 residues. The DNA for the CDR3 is TGTGCGCACGGGGGCGAAGCGACGGGCTACACCTTC. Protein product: CAHGGEATGYTF.

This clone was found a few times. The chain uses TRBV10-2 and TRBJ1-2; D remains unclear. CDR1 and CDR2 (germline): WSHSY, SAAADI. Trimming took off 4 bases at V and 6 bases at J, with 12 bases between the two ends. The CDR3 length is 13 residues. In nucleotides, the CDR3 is TGCGCCAGCAGTGGGTGGGCGTATAATGGCTACACCTTC. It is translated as CASSGWAYNGYTF.

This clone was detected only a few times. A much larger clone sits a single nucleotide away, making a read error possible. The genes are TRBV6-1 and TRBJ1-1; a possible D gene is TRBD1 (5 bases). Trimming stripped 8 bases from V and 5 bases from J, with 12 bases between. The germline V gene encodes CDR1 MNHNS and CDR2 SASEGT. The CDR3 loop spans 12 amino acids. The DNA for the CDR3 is TGTGCCAGCGTGCGGGGGGTGACTGAAGCTTTCTTT. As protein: CASVRGVTEAFF.

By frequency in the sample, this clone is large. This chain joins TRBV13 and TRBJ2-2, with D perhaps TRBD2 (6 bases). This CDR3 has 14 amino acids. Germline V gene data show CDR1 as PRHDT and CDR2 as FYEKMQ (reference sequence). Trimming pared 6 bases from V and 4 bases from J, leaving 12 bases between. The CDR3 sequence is CASSRTTPTGELFF. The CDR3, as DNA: TGTGCCAGCAGTCGGACTACCCCCACCGGGGAGCTGTTTTTT.

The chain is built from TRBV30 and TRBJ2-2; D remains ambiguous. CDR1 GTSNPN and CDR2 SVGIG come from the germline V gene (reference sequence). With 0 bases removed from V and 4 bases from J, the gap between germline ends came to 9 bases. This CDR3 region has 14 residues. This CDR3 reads CAWSVIGATGELFF. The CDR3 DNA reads TGTGCCTGGAGTGTAATAGGTGCCACCGGGGAGCTGTTTTTT.

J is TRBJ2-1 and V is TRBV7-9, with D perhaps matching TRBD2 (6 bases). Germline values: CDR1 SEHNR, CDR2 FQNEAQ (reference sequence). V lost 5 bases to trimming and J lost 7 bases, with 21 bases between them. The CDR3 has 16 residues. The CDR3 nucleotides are TGTGCCAGCAGCCCAGGTCAGGTAGCGGACGGGAATGAGCAGTTCTTC. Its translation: CASSPGQVADGNEQFF.

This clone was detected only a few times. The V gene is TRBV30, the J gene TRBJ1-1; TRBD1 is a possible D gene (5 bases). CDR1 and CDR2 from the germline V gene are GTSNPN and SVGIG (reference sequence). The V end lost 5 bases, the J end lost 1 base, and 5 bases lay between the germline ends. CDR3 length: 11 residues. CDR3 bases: TGTGCCTGGGGACAGAACACTGAAGCTTTCTTT. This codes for CAWGQNTEAFF.

Here the CDR3 reads CASSDTTSSGNTIYF. CDR3 sequence (DNA): TGTGCCAGCAGTGATACAACCTCTTCGGGAAACACCATATATTTT. This chain joins TRBV2 and TRBJ1-3, with D unresolved. The CDR3 consists of 15 residues. Trimming cost V 3 bases and J 4 bases, with 13 bases left between them. Germline lookup yields CDR1 SNHLY and CDR2 FYNNEI.

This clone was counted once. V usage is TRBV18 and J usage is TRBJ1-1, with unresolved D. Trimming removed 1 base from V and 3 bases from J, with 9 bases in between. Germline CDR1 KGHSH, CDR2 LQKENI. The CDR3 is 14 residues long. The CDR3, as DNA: TGTGCCAGCTCACCACTTCCCAGCTACACTGAAGCTTTCTTT. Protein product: CASSPLPSYTEAFF.

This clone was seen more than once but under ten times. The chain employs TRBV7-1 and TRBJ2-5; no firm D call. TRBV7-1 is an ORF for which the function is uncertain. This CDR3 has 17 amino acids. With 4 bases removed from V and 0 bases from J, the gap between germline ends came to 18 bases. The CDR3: CASSLEVGPAYQETQYF. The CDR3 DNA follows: TGTGCCAGCAGCTTAGAGGTGGGCCCGGCGTACCAAGAGACCCAGTACTTC.

The CDR3 DNA is TGTGCCACTACAGGGGAAATCGGCTACACCTTC. Its protein product is CATTGEIGYTF. V and J are TRBV19 and TRBJ1-2; 7 positions agree with TRBD1. Germline CDR1 is LNHDA and CDR2 is SQIVND (reference sequence). The CDR3 length is 11 residues. The junction had 7 bases not matched to a gene; V was cut back by 10 bases and J by 8 bases.

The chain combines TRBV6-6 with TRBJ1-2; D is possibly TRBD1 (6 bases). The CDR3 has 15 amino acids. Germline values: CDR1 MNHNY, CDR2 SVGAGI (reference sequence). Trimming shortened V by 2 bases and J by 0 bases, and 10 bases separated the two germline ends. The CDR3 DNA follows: TGTGCCAGCAGTTACCCCCGGGACACTAACTATGGCTACACCTTC. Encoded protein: CASSYPRDTNYGYTF.

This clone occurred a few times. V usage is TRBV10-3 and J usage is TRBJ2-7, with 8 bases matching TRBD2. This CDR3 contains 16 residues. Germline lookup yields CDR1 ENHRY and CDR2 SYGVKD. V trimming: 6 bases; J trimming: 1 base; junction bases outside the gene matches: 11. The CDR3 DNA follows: TGTGCCATCAGGGCCTCGCGGGGCGGGGGGTCCTACGAGCAGTACTTC. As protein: CAIRASRGGGSYEQYF.

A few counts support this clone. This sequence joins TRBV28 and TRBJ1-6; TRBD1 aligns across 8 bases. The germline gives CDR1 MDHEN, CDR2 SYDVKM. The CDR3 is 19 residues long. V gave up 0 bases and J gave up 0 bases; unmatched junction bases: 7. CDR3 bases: TGTGCCAGCAGTTTATGGATCAGGGGGCACAGCTCCTATAATTCACCCCTCCACTTT. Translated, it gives CASSLWIRGHSSYNSPLHF.

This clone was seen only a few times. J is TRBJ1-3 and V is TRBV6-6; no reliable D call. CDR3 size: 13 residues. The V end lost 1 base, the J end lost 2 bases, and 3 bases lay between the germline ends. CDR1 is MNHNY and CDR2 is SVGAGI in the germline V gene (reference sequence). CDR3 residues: CASSYFPGNTIYF. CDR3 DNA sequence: TGTGCCAGCAGTTACTTCCCTGGAAACACCATATATTTT.

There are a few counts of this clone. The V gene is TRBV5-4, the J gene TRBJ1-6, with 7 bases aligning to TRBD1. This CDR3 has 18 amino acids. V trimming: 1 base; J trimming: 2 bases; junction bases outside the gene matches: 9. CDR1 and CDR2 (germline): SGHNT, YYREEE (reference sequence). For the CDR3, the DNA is TGTGCCAGCAGCTTGCGGACAGGCGTATCCACCTATAATTCACCCCTCCACTTT. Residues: CASSLRTGVSTYNSPLHF.

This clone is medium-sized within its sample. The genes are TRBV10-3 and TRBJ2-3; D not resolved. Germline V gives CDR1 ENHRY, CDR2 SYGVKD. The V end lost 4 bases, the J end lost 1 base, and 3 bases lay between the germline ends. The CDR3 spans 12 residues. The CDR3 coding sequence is TGTGCCATCAGTGGGGGCACAGATACGCAGTATTTT. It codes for CAISGGTDTQYF.

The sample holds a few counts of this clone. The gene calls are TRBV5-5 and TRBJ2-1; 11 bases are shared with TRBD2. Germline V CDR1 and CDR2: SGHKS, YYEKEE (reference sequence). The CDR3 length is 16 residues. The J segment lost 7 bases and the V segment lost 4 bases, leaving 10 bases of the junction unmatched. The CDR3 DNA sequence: TGTGCCAGCAGCCCGATAGCGGGAGGGCCTGGAAATGAGCAGTTCTTC. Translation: CASSPIAGGPGNEQFF. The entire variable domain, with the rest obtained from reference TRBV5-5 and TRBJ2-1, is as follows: DAGVTQSPTHLIKTRGQQVTLRCSPISGHKSVSWYQQVLGQGPQFIFQYYEKEERGRGNFPDRFSARQFPNYSSELNVNALLLGDSALYLCASSPIAGGPGNEQFFGPGTRLTVL.

The CDR3 region has the DNA TGTGCCAGCAGCTTAGGCAGGGCCTATGGCTACACCTTC. Protein sequence: CASSLGRAYGYTF. The chain links TRBV11-2 to TRBJ1-2, with D tentatively TRBD1 (5 bases). V dropped 1 base and J dropped 4 bases, with 7 bases sitting between them. From germline, CDR1 is SGHAT and CDR2 FQNNGV. This CDR3 has 13 residues.

Here the CDR3 DNA reads TGTGCCAGAAGATCGCAGGGGCCTCCCGCACCAGTTACGCAGTATTTT. Amino acid sequence: CARRSQGPPAPVTQYF. The chain couples TRBV7-9 to TRBJ2-3, with a tentative D call TRBD1 (6 bases). Germline V CDR1 and CDR2: SEHNR, FQNEAQ (reference sequence). CDR3 size: 16 residues. Trimming stripped 9 bases from V and 8 bases from J, with 27 bases between.

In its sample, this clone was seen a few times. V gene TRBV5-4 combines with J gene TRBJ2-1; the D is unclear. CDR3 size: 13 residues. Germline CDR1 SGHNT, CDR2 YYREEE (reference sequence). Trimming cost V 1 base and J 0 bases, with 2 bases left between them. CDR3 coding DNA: TGTGCCAGCAGCTTGAGCTCCTACAATGAGCAGTTCTTC. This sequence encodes CASSLSSYNEQFF. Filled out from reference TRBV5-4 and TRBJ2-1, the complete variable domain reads ETGVTQSPTHLIKTRGQQVTLRCSSQSGHNTVSWYQQALGQGPQFIFQYYREEENGRGNFPPRFSGLQFPNYSSELNVNALELDDSALYLCASSLSSYNEQFFGPGTRLTVL.

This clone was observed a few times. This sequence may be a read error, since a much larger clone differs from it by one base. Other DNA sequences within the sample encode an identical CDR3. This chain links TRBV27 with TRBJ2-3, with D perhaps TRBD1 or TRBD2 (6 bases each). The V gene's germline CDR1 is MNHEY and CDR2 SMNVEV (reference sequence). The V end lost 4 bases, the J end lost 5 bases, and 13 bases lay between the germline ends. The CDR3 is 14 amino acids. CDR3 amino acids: CASSWTGAEDTQYF. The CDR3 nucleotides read TGTGCCAGCAGTTGGACGGGGGCGGAAGATACGCAGTATTTT.

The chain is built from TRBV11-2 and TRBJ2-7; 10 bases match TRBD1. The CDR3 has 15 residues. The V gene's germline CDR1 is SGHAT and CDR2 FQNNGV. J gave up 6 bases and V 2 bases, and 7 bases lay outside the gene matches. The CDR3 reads CASSLPGQGFAEQYF. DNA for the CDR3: TGTGCCAGCAGCTTACCGGGACAGGGGTTCGCCGAGCAGTACTTC.

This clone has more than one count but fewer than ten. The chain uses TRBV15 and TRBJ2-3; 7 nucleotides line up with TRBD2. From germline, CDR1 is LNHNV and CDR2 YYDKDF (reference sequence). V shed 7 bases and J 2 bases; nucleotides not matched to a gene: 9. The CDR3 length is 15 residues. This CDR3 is CATTLGGAVTDTQYF. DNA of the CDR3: TGTGCCACCACTCTGGGAGGGGCTGTCACAGATACGCAGTATTTT.

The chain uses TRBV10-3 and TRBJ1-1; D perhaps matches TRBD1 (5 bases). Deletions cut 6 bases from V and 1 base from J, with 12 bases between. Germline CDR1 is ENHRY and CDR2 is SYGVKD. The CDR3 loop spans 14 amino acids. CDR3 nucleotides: TGTGCCATCAGATCCGGGACGGGGAACACTGAAGCTTTCTTT. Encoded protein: CAIRSGTGNTEAFF.

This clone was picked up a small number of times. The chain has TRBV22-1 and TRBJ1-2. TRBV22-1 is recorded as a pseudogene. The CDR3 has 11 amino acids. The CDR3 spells CQARKTYGYTF. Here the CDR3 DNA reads TGTCAAGCGAGAAAGACCTATGGCTACACCTTC.